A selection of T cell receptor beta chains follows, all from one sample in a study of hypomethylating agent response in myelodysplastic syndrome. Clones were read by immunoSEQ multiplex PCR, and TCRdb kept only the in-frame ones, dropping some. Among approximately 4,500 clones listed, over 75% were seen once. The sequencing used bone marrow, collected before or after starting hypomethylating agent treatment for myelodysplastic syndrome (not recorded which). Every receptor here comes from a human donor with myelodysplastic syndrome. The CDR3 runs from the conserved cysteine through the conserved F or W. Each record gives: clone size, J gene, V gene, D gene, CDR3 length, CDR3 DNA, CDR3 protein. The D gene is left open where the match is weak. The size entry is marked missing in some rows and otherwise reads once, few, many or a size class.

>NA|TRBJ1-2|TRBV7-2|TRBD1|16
TGTGCCAGCAGCCTAACCTCCGGGACAGCCCTCTATGGCTACACCTTC
CASSLTSGTALYGYTF
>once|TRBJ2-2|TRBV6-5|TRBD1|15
TGTGCCAGCAGCATGAGGGGGCCACACACCGGGGAGCTGTTTTTT
CASSMRGPHTGELFF
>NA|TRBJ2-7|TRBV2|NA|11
TGTGCCAGCAGTGGCAGGATCGAGCAGTACTTC
CASSGRIEQYF
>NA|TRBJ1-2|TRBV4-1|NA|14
TGCGCCAGCAGCCAAGAACCAGGGGTCTATGGCTACACCTTC
CASSQEPGVYGYTF
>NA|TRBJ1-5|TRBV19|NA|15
TGTGCCAGTAGCCTCCCGGGCGGGGATGGCCAGCCCCAGCATTTT
CASSLPGGDGQPQHF
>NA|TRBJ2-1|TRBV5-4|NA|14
TGTGCCTCCCGGCCCCATGGGCCTTACGATGAGCAGTTCTTC
CASRPHGPYDEQFF
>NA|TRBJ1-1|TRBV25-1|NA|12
TGTGCCAGCAGTTCCGACGCATCTGAAGCTTTCTTT
CASSSDASEAFF
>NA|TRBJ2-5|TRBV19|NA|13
TGTGCCAGTAGTTTACGGGCCCAAGAGACCCAGTACTTC
CASSLRAQETQYF
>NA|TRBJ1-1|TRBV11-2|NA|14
TGTGCCAGCAGGGAGGGACTTAAGAACACTGAAGCTTTCTTT
CASREGLKNTEAFF
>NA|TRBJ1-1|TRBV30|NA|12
TGTGCCTGGAGTGTAGGCCCCTATGAAGCTTTCTTT
CAWSVGPYEAFF
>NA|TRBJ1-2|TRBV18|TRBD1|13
TGTGCCAGCTCACCGACAGGGTCGAAGGGCTACACCTTC
CASSPTGSKGYTF
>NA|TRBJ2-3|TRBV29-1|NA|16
TGCAGCGTTGCTGGTACGGTCAGTACTAGCACAGATACGCAGTATTTT
CSVAGTVSTSTDTQYF
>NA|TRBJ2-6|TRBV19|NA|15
TGTGCCAGTAGTGTGACATCGCCTGGGGCCAACGTCCTGACTTTC
CASSVTSPGANVLTF
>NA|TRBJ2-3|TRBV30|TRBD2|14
TGTGCCTGGAGGTTAGCGGGGGCCCTAGATACGCAGTATTTT
CAWRLAGALDTQYF
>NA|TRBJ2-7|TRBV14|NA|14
TGTGCCAGCAGCCACCCAGGAGGGGGTCACGAGCAGTACTTC
CASSHPGGGHEQYF
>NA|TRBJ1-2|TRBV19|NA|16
TGTGCCAGTAGTTTATACGACCCGAGATTCGGGTATGGCTACACCTTC
CASSLYDPRFGYGYTF
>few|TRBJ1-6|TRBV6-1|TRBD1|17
TGTGCCAGCAGTGAAAGGGGACAGGGCTATCCTAATTCACCCCTCCACTTT
CASSERGQGYPNSPLHF